The subject of this entry is one T cell receptor beta chain. The CDR3 loop spans 18 amino acids. The ends lost 1 base at V and 1 base at J; junction bases unmatched: 15. Germline V lookup: CDR1 GTSNPN, CDR2 SVGIG (reference sequence). Sequencing was performed with immunoSEQ multiplex PCR; in TCRdb, only in-frame clones are kept and a portion is missing. The sample contains some 180,000 clones, around 85% of which appear only once. These data originate in a study of blood T cell repertoires in COVID-19. The chain uses TRBV30 and TRBJ1-1, with TRBD1 matching over 7 bases. This clonotype originated in a man aged 40-49 years who had recovered from COVID-19. The sample was PBMCs or T cells enriched from blood (not recorded which). The CDR3 DNA reads as TGTGCCTGGAGTGATATAGGGTCGTGGGACAGCGGGAACACTGAAGCTTTCTTT. Protein: CAWSDIGSWDSGNTEAFF.